The 10 T cell receptor beta chains below were found in one sample sequenced in a study of T cells in Graves' hyperthyroidism and ophthalmopathy. Researchers amplified the TCR beta CDR3 regions from RNA transcripts. Using the HTBI primer set, a first-round RT-PCR was run on the TCR CDR3. MiXCR, applied by TCRdb to the multiplex PCR reads, yields one record per CDR3 protein. The sample records 360,000 or so distinct CDR3 sequences, 15% to 20% being singletons. Input material: blood. All receptors come from a woman aged 35 to 49 with Graves' ophthalmopathy.

This clonotype was seen ten or more times. This chain joins TRBV12-3 or TRBV12-4 and TRBJ1-2; D is uncertain. CDR3 length equals 13 residues. V lost 6 bases, J lost 8 bases, and 16 bases lay in between. The CDR3 bases are TGTGCCAGCAGCCGTGGAGGGTCGAGGGGCTACACCTTC. Its protein product is CASSRGGSRGYTF.

There are many counts of this clonotype. The V call is TRBV11-2, the J call TRBJ2-5; 7 nucleotides agree with TRBD2. The germline V gene has CDR1 SGHAT and CDR2 FQNNGV. With 1 base clipped from V and 2 bases from J, the junction kept 4 bases outside the gene matches. CDR3 length: 15 amino acids. Here the CDR3 reads CASSLGGGPQETQYF. DNA for the CDR3: TGTGCCAGCAGCTTAGGGGGGGGACCGCAAGAGACCCAGTACTTC.

The V and J genes are TRBV29-1 and TRBJ1-1, with a weak D call TRBD1 (5 bases). CDR3 length equals 11 residues. Between the trimmed V and J ends, which lost 4 bases and 4 bases, there was a span of 7 bases. Germline V CDR1 and CDR2: SQVTM, ANQGSEA. CDR3 sequence: CSVGRATEAFF. CDR3 nucleotides: TGCAGCGTTGGCAGGGCCACTGAAGCTTTCTTT.

The DNA of the CDR3 is TGTGCCAGCCTAGGGACAGGGAGAGGCGAGCAGTACTTC. Residues: CASLGTGRGEQYF. The chain combines TRBV28 with TRBJ2-7, with TRBD1 matching over 9 bases. The J segment lost 6 bases and the V segment lost 8 bases, leaving 8 bases of the junction unmatched. Germline assignment: CDR1 MDHEN and CDR2 SYDVKM. The CDR3 covers 13 residues.

This clonotype was counted many times. V usage is TRBV28 and J usage is TRBJ2-6, with 9 bases fitting TRBD1. Germline CDR1 and CDR2: MDHEN and SYDVKM. V trimming: 4 bases; J trimming: 1 base; junction bases outside the gene matches: 5. The CDR3 has 17 amino acids. Here the CDR3 reads CASSWGQGGSGANVLTF. Here the CDR3 DNA reads TGTGCCAGCAGTTGGGGACAGGGTGGTTCTGGGGCCAACGTCCTGACTTTC.

This clonotype was observed many times. The chain is built from TRBV5-4 and TRBJ1-2; TRBD1 is a possible D gene (6 bases). Per the germline V gene, CDR1 is SGHNT and CDR2 is YYREEE (reference sequence). V was clipped by 0 bases and J by 0 bases, with 18 bases between them. This CDR3 contains 18 residues. The CDR3 DNA follows: TGTGCCAGCAGCTTGGTGGTGGGGGGCGCGTCGTCTAACTATGGCTACACCTTC. Protein product: CASSLVVGGASSNYGYTF.

The chain combines TRBV29-1 with TRBJ2-7, with TRBD2 matching 7 bases. The CDR3 covers 12 residues. The trim removed 7 bases at V and 3 bases at J, leaving 6 bases unmatched. Looked up from germline, CDR1 is SQVTM and CDR2 is ANQGSEA. The CDR3 spells CSASGGLYEQYF. Here the CDR3 DNA reads TGCAGCGCGTCGGGAGGCCTCTACGAGCAGTACTTC.

This clonotype was seen ten or more times. V usage is TRBV20-1 and J usage is TRBJ2-7, with D tentatively TRBD2 (6 bases). CDR1 DFQATT and CDR2 SNEGSKA come from the germline V gene (reference sequence). CDR3 length: 13 amino acids. V was clipped by 3 bases and J by 6 bases, with 15 bases between them. Written as DNA, the CDR3 is TGCAGTGCTAGTTCCGGGAGTAAGCTCGAGCAGTACTTC. Translation: CSASSGSKLEQYF.

This clonotype was recorded at least ten times. V usage is TRBV27 and J usage is TRBJ2-5; unclear D gene. V gave up 2 bases and J gave up 5 bases, with 18 bases separating them. CDR1 and CDR2 (germline): MNHEY, SMNVEV (reference sequence). The CDR3 covers 16 residues. The CDR3 DNA is TGTGCCAGCAGTTTAAGCATACAAAATTTAGGGGAGACCCAGTACTTC. This gives the protein CASSLSIQNLGETQYF.

This clonotype was recorded many times. This chain uses TRBV29-1 with TRBJ2-7; tentatively, D is TRBD2 (5 bases). In germline, CDR1 is SQVTM, CDR2 ANQGSEA. This CDR3 has 14 amino acids. Trimming left V 6 bases short and J 0 bases short, with 15 bases between. Here the CDR3 DNA reads TGCAGCGTCTACGGACTGGGAAGCTCCTACGAGCAGTACTTC. This gives the protein CSVYGLGSSYEQYF.